The 16 T cell receptor beta chains in this list originate from one sample, sequenced in a study of regulatory T cells in long-lasting Graves disease. Time point: newly diagnosed GD, antithyroid drugs for less than 3 months. Extracted RNA from PBMCs served as the source of the TCR library. In building TCR beta libraries, iRepertoire HTBI primers were used together with Arm-PCR of CDR3 regions. TCRdb fed the multiplex PCR reads into MiXCR, producing one record per CDR3 protein. This sample has over 500,000 distinct CDR3 sequences, with approximately 15% found just once. The sample was also linked to a second study, of T cells in Graves' hyperthyroidism and ophthalmopathy.

The source material was peripheral blood mononuclear cells (PBMCs), sampled at new diagnosis, from a patient treated with antithyroid drugs. All receptors come from a woman in her twenties or thirties with Graves disease.

This clonotype was picked up many times. V gene TRBV6-5 combines with J gene TRBJ1-5; a weak D match, TRBD1 (5 bases). Looked up from germline, CDR1 is MNHEY and CDR2 is SVGAGI. This CDR3 comprises 15 residues. Trimming pared 0 bases from V and 4 bases from J, leaving 10 bases between. DNA for the CDR3: TGTGCCAGCAGTTACTCGGGACTGAATAATCAGCCCCAGCATTTT. Its translation is CASSYSGLNNQPQHF.

The chain carries TRBV28 and TRBJ1-2; 8 bases agree with TRBD1. Germline CDR1 is MDHEN and CDR2 is SYDVKM. V trimming: 8 bases; J trimming: 3 bases; junction bases outside the gene matches: 17. The CDR3 runs 17 residues. The DNA for the CDR3 is TGTGCCAGCTCGCCGTTACAGGACAGGGAGGGGGACTATGGCTACACCTTC. Amino acid sequence: CASSPLQDREGDYGYTF.

This clonotype was seen repeatedly, ten times or more. This sequence joins TRBV7-2 and TRBJ1-5; D perhaps matches TRBD1 (5 bases). The V end lost 5 bases, the J end lost 7 bases, and 18 bases lay between the germline ends. CDR3 size: 15 residues. Germline CDR1 is SGHTA and CDR2 is FQGNSA. The CDR3 region is CASSPNRQSRQPQHF. The CDR3 DNA follows: TGTGCCAGCAGCCCAAACCGACAGAGCCGACAGCCCCAGCATTTT.

The chain is built from TRBV18 and TRBJ1-1; 8 bases map to TRBD1. The CDR3 runs 15 residues. Germline-derived CDR1 and CDR2 are KGHSH and LQKENI. Trimming removed 1 base from V and 6 bases from J; junction bases left unmatched: 7. Here the CDR3 DNA reads TGTGCCAGCTCACCACAAACAGGGGGTAGAGCTGAAGCTTTCTTT. Amino acid sequence: CASSPQTGGRAEAFF.

This clonotype was detected many times. The chain is built from TRBV6-2 or TRBV6-3 and TRBJ2-1, with 7 bases fitting TRBD2. Per the germline V gene, CDR1 is MNHEY and CDR2 is SVGEGT. The CDR3 runs to 14 residues. The junction had 6 bases not matched to a gene; V was cut back by 5 bases and J by 5 bases. CDR3 sequence: CASSPWGGNNEQFF. The CDR3 DNA follows: TGTGCCAGCAGTCCCTGGGGGGGGAACAATGAGCAGTTCTTC.

This chain connects TRBV7-2 to TRBJ2-7; 7 bases are shared with TRBD1. CDR1 is SGHTA and CDR2 is FQGNSA in the germline V gene. The CDR3 consists of 14 residues. The ends lost 5 bases at V and 2 bases at J; junction bases unmatched: 6. This CDR3 is CASSIDRVAYEQYF. CDR3 bases: TGTGCCAGCAGCATTGACAGGGTGGCCTACGAGCAGTACTTC.

The chain joins TRBV7-8 to TRBJ1-6; TRBD1 agrees at 7 bases. The CDR3 spans 17 residues. Germline V gives CDR1 SGHVS, CDR2 FQNEAQ. The V segment lost 1 base and the J segment 5 bases; nucleotides outside the gene matches: 8. In DNA, the CDR3 is TGTGCCAGCAGCTTAGGGGGGACAGCCAAAAATAATTCACCCCTCCACTTT. Its protein product is CASSLGGTAKNNSPLHF.

The table lists this clonotype with many counts. This chain connects TRBV12-3 or TRBV12-4 to TRBJ1-6; no clear D. The CDR3 sequence is 12 residues long. With 4 bases removed from V and 7 bases from J, the gap between germline ends came to 5 bases. CDR3 residues: CASSSTNSPLHF. The CDR3 nucleotides are TGTGCCAGCAGTTCGACGAATTCACCCCTCCACTTT.

Concerning this clonotype: A read error may explain this, as a much larger clone is one base away. The chain combines TRBV5-1 with TRBJ2-7, with D unresolved. This CDR3 is built from 15 residues. Germline V CDR1 and CDR2: SGHRS, YFSETQ. The CDR3 sequence: CTSSLYGTSSYEQYF. As DNA, the CDR3 is TGCACCAGCAGCTTGTATGGCACCAGCTCCTACGAGCAGTACTTC.

This clonotype has only a few counts. V is TRBV5-4 and J is TRBJ2-7, with 8 bases fitting TRBD2. V shed 3 bases and J 2 bases; nucleotides not matched to a gene: 4. In germline, CDR1 is SGHNT, CDR2 YYREEE (reference sequence). The CDR3 has 14 amino acids. In nucleotides, the CDR3 is TGTGCCAGCAGCTACCGTAGCGGGGCCTACGAGCAGTACTTC. It is translated as CASSYRSGAYEQYF.

Ten or more counts support this clonotype. This sequence joins TRBV30 and TRBJ2-1; D is perhaps TRBD1 (6 bases). With 8 bases removed from V and 6 bases from J, the gap between germline ends came to 17 bases. Germline CDR1 reads GTSNPN; CDR2 reads SVGIG (reference sequence). The CDR3 length is 13 residues. The CDR3 DNA is TGTGCCCGCACAGGGTATAGAGTCAATGAGCAGTTCTTC. It encodes CARTGYRVNEQFF.

This clonotype came up a few times. The V call is TRBV18, the J call TRBJ2-7, with 7 bases lining up with TRBD2. The V gene end was trimmed by 2 bases and the J gene end by 5 bases; junction bases not matched to a gene: 12. The CDR3 has 16 residues. Germline CDR1 and CDR2: KGHSH and LQKENI. This chain's CDR3 is CASSPLPFGGRDEQYF. The CDR3 coding sequence is TGTGCCAGCTCACCATTGCCTTTCGGTGGGAGGGACGAGCAGTACTTC.

This clonotype was observed a few times. V usage is TRBV11-2 and J usage is TRBJ2-3, with a possible D match to TRBD2 (6 bases). The V and J ends lost 2 bases and 2 bases respectively, with 23 bases between them. The CDR3 runs 19 residues. Per the germline V gene, CDR1 is SGHAT and CDR2 is FQNNGV. The CDR3 loop reads CASSLRPLGNSGYTDTQYF. CDR3 in DNA: TGTGCCAGCAGCTTACGGCCCCTCGGGAATAGCGGTTACACAGATACGCAGTATTTT.

The table lists this clonotype with a few counts. The chain has TRBV6-1 and TRBJ1-5; weak D call: TRBD1 (6 bases). This CDR3 is built from 16 residues. Germline V gives CDR1 MNHNS, CDR2 SASEGT. Trimming shortened V by 6 bases and J by 8 bases, and 23 bases separated the two germline ends. CDR3 nucleotide sequence: TGTGCCAGCAGACCTCCCTGGGGCAGGGACACAGAGCCCCAGCATTTT. Amino acid sequence: CASRPPWGRDTEPQHF.

The chain uses TRBV18 and TRBJ2-3, with D tentatively TRBD2 (5 bases). Trimming cost V 2 bases and J 2 bases, with 8 bases left between them. Germline V CDR1 and CDR2: KGHSH, LQKENI. CDR3 length: 14 residues. In DNA, the CDR3 is TGTGCCAGCTCACCAATCCGGGACACAGATACGCAGTATTTT. Translation: CASSPIRDTDTQYF.

This clonotype was found a few times. The chain joins TRBV28 to TRBJ1-3; the D is unclear. Looked up from germline, CDR1 is MDHEN and CDR2 is SYDVKM. V was clipped by 7 bases and J by 0 bases, with 13 bases between them. The CDR3 has 15 residues. CDR3 sequence reads: CASMKGTISGNTIYF. DNA for the CDR3: TGTGCCAGCATGAAAGGTACCATCTCTGGAAACACCATATATTTT.